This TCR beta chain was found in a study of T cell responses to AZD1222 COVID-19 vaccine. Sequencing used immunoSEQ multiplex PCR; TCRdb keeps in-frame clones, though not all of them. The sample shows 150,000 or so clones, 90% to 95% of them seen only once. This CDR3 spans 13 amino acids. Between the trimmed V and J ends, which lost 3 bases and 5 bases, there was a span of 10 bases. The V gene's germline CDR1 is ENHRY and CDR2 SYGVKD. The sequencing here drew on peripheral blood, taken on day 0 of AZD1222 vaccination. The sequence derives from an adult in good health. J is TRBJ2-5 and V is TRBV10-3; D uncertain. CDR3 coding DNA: TGTGCCATCAGTGAACCCCCACGTGAGACCCAGTACTTC. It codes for CAISEPPRETQYF.